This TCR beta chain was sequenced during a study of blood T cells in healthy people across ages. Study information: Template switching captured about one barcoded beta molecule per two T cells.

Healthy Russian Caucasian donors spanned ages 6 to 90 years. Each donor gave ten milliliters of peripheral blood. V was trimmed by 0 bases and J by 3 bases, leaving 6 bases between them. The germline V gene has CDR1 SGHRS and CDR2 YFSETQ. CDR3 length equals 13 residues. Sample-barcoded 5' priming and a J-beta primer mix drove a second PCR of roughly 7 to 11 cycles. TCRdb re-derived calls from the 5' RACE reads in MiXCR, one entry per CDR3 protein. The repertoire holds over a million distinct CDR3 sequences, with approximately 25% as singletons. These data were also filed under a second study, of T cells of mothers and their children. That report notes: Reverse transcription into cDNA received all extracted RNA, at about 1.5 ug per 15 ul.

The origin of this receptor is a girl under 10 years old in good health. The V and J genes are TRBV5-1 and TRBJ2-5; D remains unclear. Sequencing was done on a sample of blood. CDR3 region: CASSLDSEETQYF. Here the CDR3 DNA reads TGCGCCAGCAGCTTGGACAGCGAAGAGACCCAGTACTTC.